This T cell receptor (beta chain) was sequenced for a study of vaccination and CD4 T cells after COVID-19. In the study overall: Two of the convalescents were Hispanic, and the group consisted of six males and four females.

Cultured CD4+ T-cell DNA underwent Oncomine TCR Beta short-read sequencing. MiXCR, applied by TCRdb to the PCR reads, yields one record per CDR3 protein. The data hold about 22,000 distinct CDR3 sequences, with about 33% observed a single time. Germline values: CDR1 SGHNT, CDR2 YENEEA. The CDR3 totals 13 residues. To note about this clonotype: Its antigen is as yet unknown. The junction shows a germline mismatch at one end, possibly a read error.

The treatment: approximately 11-day PBMC culture with coronavirus spike peptide pools or control peptides (ViraFEST assay). The sequenced material came from cultured CD4+ T cells from blood. V gene TRBV11-3 combines with J gene TRBJ2-2, with D unclear. The TCR comes from a human donor with COVID-19. CDR3 in amino acids: CASSLHNTGELFF. The CDR3 region has the DNA TGTGCCAGCAGCTTACATAACACTGGGGAGCTGTTTTTT.